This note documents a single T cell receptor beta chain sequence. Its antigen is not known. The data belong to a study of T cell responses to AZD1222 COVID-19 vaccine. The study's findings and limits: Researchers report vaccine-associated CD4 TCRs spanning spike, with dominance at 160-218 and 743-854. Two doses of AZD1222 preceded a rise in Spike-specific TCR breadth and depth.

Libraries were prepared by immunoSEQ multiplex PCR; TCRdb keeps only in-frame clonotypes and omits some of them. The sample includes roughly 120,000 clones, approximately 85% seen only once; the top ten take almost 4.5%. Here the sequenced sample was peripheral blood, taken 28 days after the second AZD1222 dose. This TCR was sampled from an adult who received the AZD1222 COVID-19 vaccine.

CDR3 nucleotides: TGTGCCAGCAGTTCGCTCTACAATGAGCAGTTCTTC. Translated, it gives CASSSLYNEQFF. The chain uses TRBV6-6 and TRBJ2-1; D remains ambiguous. Trimming removed 4 bases from V and 3 bases from J, with 4 bases in between. Per germline, CDR1 MNHNY and CDR2 SVGAGI (reference sequence). CDR3 size: 12 residues.